These 6 T cell receptor beta chains were sequenced from one sample in a study of immune characterization of retroperitoneal liposarcoma. Each CDR3 protein gets one entry after TCRdb re-called the PCR reads with MiXCR. The sample records about 3,100 distinct CDR3 sequences, over 40% being singletons. What was sequenced was tumor tissue. The receptors shown here come from a male donor with retroperitoneal liposarcoma.

This clonotype was seen more than once but under ten times. This chain joins TRBV7-6 and TRBJ2-1; D is perhaps TRBD1 (6 bases). TRBJ2-7 explains the end of the DNA better; the J call may be wrong. CDR3 length: 13 residues. CDR1 is SGHVS, CDR2 FNYEAQ, per germline. CDR3 protein: CASSLGQDNEQYF. CDR3 nucleotides: TGTGCCAGCAGCTTAGGACAGGACAATGAGCAGTACTTC.

This sequence joins TRBV19 and TRBJ2-4; D might be TRBD1 (6 bases). The CDR3 contains 17 residues. Deletions cut 8 bases from V and 0 bases from J, with 20 bases between. Germline-derived CDR1 and CDR2 are LNHDA and SQIVND (reference sequence). The CDR3 DNA reads as TGTGCCAGTCAGGGGTTCGTCCTAGAACTAGCCAAAAACATTCAGTACTTC. It yields the protein CASQGFVLELAKNIQYF. The whole variable domain, remainder taken from reference TRBV19 and TRBJ2-4, is DGGITQSPKYLFRKEGQNVTLSCEQNLNHDAMYWYRQDPGQGLRLIYYSQIVNDFQKGDIAEGYSVSREKKESFPLTVTSAQKNPTAFYLCASQGFVLELAKNIQYFGAGTRLSVL.

The V and J genes are TRBV6-1 and TRBJ2-1; 10 bases match TRBD2. V gave up 6 bases and J gave up 4 bases; unmatched junction bases: 9. The length of the CDR3 is 16 residues. The germline CDR1 and CDR2 sequences are MNHNS and SASEGT. The CDR3 sequence is CASSPVSGRTYNEQFF. For the CDR3, the DNA is TGTGCCAGCAGCCCCGTTAGCGGGAGGACGTACAATGAGCAGTTCTTC.

The genes are TRBV6-1 and TRBJ2-1; D is perhaps TRBD2 (6 bases). The CDR3 consists of 13 residues. Germline-derived CDR1 and CDR2 are MNHNS and SASEGT. V was pared by 5 bases and J by 10 bases, with 15 bases between. The CDR3 loop is CASSYAWGDEQFF. CDR3 nucleotides: TGTGCCAGCAGTTACGCATGGGGGGACGAGCAGTTCTTC.

In its sample, this clonotype was seen once. This chain uses TRBV6-5 with TRBJ1-4; 8 bases line up with TRBD1. The CDR3 is 14 amino acids. J was trimmed by 4 bases and V by 5 bases; bases with no gene match: 3. CDR1 and CDR2 from the germline V gene are MNHEY and SVGAGI. This CDR3 is CASSLQGVNEKLFF. As DNA, the CDR3 is TGTGCCAGCAGTCTACAGGGGGTTAATGAAAAACTGTTTTTT.

V is TRBV27 and J is TRBJ2-1; TRBD1 matches at 7 bases. This CDR3 spans 13 amino acids. Germline V gene data show CDR1 as MNHEY and CDR2 as SMNVEV (reference sequence). J gave up 10 bases and V 7 bases, and 10 bases lay outside the gene matches. The CDR3 spells CASIGTVSYEQFF. CDR3 DNA sequence: TGTGCCAGCATCGGGACAGTCTCCTACGAGCAGTTCTTC.